Given below is one T cell receptor beta chain in context. Antigen specificity is unknown. CDR3 length equals 16 residues. Per germline, CDR1 MGHRA and CDR2 YSYEKL. TCRdb reprocessed the 5' RACE reads and keeps a single row for each CDR3 protein, giving no DNA. The record lists 250,000 or so distinct CDR3 sequences, of which the ten most abundant hold around 3.9%. The source of the sample is a study of T cells expressing NK-cell markers. Study observations and caveats: Whether expanded NKG2C-expressing T cell clones recognize HCMV is unknown.

The sequenced material came from blood T cells: a sorted CD56 or NKG2C T cell subset, CD4+ or CD8+ T cells, or bulk PBMC T cells (not recorded which). The receptor's source is a woman between 18 and 70 years old in good health. The chain couples TRBV4-1 to TRBJ1-2; as DNA is missing, the TRBD1 call by TCRdb cannot be tested. The CDR3: CASSQESGARVRGYTF.